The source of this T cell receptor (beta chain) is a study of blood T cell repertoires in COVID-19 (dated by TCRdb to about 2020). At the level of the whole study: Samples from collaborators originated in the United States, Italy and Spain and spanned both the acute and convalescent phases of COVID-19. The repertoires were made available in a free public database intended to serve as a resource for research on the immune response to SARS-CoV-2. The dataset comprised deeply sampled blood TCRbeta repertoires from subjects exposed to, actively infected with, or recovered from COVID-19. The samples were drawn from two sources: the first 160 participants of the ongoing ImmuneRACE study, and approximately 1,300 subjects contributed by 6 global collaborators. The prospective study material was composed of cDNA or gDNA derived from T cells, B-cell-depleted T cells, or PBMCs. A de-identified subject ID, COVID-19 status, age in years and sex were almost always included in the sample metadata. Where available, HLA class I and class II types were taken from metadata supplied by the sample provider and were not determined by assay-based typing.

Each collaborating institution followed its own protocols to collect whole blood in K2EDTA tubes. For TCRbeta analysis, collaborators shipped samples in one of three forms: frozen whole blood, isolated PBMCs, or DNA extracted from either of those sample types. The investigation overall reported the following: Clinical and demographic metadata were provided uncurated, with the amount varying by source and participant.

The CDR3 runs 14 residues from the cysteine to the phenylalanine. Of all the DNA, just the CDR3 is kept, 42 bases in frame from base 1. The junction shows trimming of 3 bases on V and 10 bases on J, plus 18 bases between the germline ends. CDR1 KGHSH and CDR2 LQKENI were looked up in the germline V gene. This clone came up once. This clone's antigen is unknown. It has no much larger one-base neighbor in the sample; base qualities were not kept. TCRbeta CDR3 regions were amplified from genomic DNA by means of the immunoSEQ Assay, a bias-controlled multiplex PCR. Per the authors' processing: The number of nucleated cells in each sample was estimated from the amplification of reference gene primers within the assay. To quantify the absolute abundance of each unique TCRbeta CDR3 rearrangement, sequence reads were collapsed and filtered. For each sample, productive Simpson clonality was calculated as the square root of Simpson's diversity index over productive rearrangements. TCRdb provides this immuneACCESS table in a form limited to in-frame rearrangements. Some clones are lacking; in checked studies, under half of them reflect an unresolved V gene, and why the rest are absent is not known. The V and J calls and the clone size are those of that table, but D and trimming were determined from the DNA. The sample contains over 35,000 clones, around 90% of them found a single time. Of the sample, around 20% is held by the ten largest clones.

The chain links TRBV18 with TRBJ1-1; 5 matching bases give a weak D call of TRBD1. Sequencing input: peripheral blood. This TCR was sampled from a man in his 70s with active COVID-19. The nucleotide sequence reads TGTGCCAGCTCACCTCCCGGGGGTGTTGGTCGAGCTTTCTTT. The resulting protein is CASSPPGGVGRAFF.